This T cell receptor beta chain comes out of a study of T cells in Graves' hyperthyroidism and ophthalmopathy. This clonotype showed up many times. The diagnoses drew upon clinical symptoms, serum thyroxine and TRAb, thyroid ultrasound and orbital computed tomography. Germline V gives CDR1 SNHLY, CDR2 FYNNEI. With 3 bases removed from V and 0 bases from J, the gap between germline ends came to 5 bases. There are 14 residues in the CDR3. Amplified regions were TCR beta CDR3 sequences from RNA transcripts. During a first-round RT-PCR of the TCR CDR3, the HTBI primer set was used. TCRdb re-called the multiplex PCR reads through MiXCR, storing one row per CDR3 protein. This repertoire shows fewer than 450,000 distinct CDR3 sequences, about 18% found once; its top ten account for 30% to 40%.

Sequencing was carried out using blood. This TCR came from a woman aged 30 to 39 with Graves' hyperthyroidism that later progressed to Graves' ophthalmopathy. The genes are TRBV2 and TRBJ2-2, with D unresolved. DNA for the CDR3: TGTGCCAGCAGTGACCGTTCGAACACCGGGGAGCTGTTTTTT. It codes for CASSDRSNTGELFF.